A single sample is the source of the 32 T cell receptor beta chains below, sequenced in a study of T cells after yellow fever vaccination. Using its own MiXCR run on the 5' RACE reads, TCRdb lists one record per CDR3 protein. Here the sample spans about 320,000 distinct CDR3 sequences, around 4.4% being singletons. The sequencing here drew on PBMCs, taken 15 days after the yellow fever booster vaccination. The receptors were sampled from a man in his late teens or twenties who received the YFV17D yellow fever vaccine.

This clonotype occurred a few times. V and J are TRBV18 and TRBJ2-1; TRBD2 is a possible D gene (6 bases). Germline CDR1 is KGHSH and CDR2 is LQKENI. Trimming removed 2 bases at V and 9 bases at J, with 11 bases between. The CDR3 covers 13 residues. CDR3 sequence reads: CASSPRDWGEQFF. CDR3 sequence (DNA): TGTGCCAGCTCACCAAGGGACTGGGGTGAGCAGTTCTTC.

This clonotype was seen ten or more times. This chain connects TRBV5-1 to TRBJ2-1; 7 bases map to TRBD1. The V gene end was trimmed by 5 bases and the J gene end by 5 bases; junction bases not matched to a gene: 7. Germline V CDR1 and CDR2: SGHRS, YFSETQ. The CDR3 is made up of 14 amino acids. The CDR3 spells CASRRQGNNNEQFF. The CDR3 DNA follows: TGCGCCAGCAGGAGACAGGGTAATAACAATGAGCAGTTCTTC.

CDR3 sequence: CASSQSGGRRETQYF. CDR3 sequence (DNA): TGCGCCAGCAGCCAAAGCGGGGGGCGGCGAGAGACCCAGTACTTC. This rearrangement joins TRBV5-1 to TRBJ2-5; TRBD2 aligns across 9 bases. This CDR3 spans 15 amino acids. Trimming removed 4 bases from V and 4 bases from J; junction bases left unmatched: 8. CDR1 is SGHRS, CDR2 YFSETQ, per germline.

The chain combines TRBV5-4 with TRBJ2-1, with D perhaps matching TRBD2 (5 bases). Trimming stripped 0 bases from V and 3 bases from J, with 10 bases between. Germline-derived CDR1 and CDR2 are SGHNT and YYREEE (reference sequence). The length of the CDR3 is 15 residues. The CDR3 nucleotides read TGTGCCAGCAGCTTGGATGAGGGCCGCTACAATGAGCAGTTCTTC. This encodes CASSLDEGRYNEQFF.

This clonotype was seen repeatedly, ten times or more. The genes are TRBV6-4 and TRBJ2-1, with 7 bases identical to TRBD1. Trimming took 0 bases from V and 7 from J; bases not matched to a gene: 0. The CDR3 is 13 amino acids. Germline V lookup: CDR1 MRHNA, CDR2 SNTAGT. The chain's CDR3 is CASSDSDRNEQFF. CDR3 coding DNA: TGTGCCAGCAGTGACTCGGACAGGAATGAGCAGTTCTTC.

This clonotype was seen many times. J is TRBJ2-4 and V is TRBV7-2; TRBD1 or TRBD2 may be the D gene (5 bases each). CDR1 is SGHTA, CDR2 FQGNSA, per germline. V lost 3 bases and J 9 bases, leaving 15 bases between the germline ends. The CDR3 loop spans 14 amino acids. CDR3 residues: CASSFPGTKGIQYF. CDR3 in DNA: TGTGCCAGCAGCTTCCCCGGGACGAAAGGCATTCAGTACTTC.

The sample holds many counts of this clonotype. For the CDR3, the DNA is TGTGCCAGCAGCTTTCCCGGGACTAGCGGATCTGGCACAGATACGCAGTATTTT. Its translation: CASSFPGTSGSGTDTQYF. The J gene is TRBJ2-3, the V gene TRBV11-2, with 11 bases fitting TRBD2. The J segment lost 1 base and the V segment lost 3 bases, leaving 9 bases of the junction unmatched. Germline-derived CDR1 and CDR2 are SGHAT and FQNNGV. This CDR3 comprises 18 residues. Supplemented by reference TRBV11-2 and TRBJ2-3, the full variable domain reads EAGVAQSPRYKIIEKRQSVAFWCNPISGHATLYWYQQILGQGPKLLIQFQNNGVVDDSQLPKDRFSAERLKGVDSTLKIQPAKLEDSAVYLCASSFPGTSGSGTDTQYFGPGTRLTVL.

This clonotype was seen a handful of times. This chain links TRBV11-2 with TRBJ2-7, with 11 bases that match TRBD2. This CDR3 is built from 15 residues. CDR1 and CDR2 from the germline V gene are SGHAT and FQNNGV. Unmatched junction bases numbered 6, after V lost 5 bases and J lost 3 bases. The CDR3 here is CASSPTSGGVYEQYF. DNA of the CDR3: TGTGCCAGCAGCCCAACTAGCGGGGGAGTCTACGAGCAGTACTTC.

This clonotype showed up many times. The chain employs TRBV20-1 and TRBJ1-5; the D gene is possibly TRBD1 (5 bases). CDR3 length: 15 amino acids. With 6 bases removed from V and 1 base from J, the gap between germline ends came to 16 bases. Germline CDR1 and CDR2: DFQATT and SNEGSKA (reference sequence). CDR3 in DNA: TGCAGTGCCGACGCCCGAGACAGCAGCAATCAGCCCCAGCATTTT. Translated: CSADARDSSNQPQHF.

This clonotype was seen only a few times. The rearrangement joins TRBV20-1 to TRBJ2-7; perhaps TRBD2 as D (5 bases). CDR1 and CDR2 from the germline V gene are DFQATT and SNEGSKA (reference sequence). V lost 1 base and J lost 6, with 16 bases in between. This CDR3 has 14 amino acids. CDR3 protein: CSARALEDFPEQYF. CDR3 bases: TGCAGTGCTAGAGCCCTCGAGGACTTTCCCGAGCAGTACTTC.

The J gene is TRBJ2-1, the V gene TRBV11-3; 8 bases line up with TRBD2. The CDR3 contains 16 residues. Germline-derived CDR1 and CDR2 are SGHNT and YENEEA. J lost 7 bases, V lost 4 bases, and 12 bases had no gene match. CDR3 nucleotides: TGTGCCAGCAGCTCCCGGACCGGGGGGGGCTCTAATGAGCAGTTCTTC. Translated, it gives CASSSRTGGGSNEQFF.

V gene TRBV7-2 combines with J gene TRBJ2-3, with D perhaps matching TRBD2 (6 bases). Trimming took off 5 bases at V and 0 bases at J, with 18 bases between the two ends. Germline V gene data show CDR1 as SGHTA and CDR2 as FQGNSA. The CDR3 is 17 amino acids. CDR3 bases: TGTGCCAGCAGCGTGAGGACTACACCCGCTAGCACAGATACGCAGTATTTT. Protein: CASSVRTTPASTDTQYF.

This clonotype has at least ten counts. The chain employs TRBV20-1 and TRBJ1-6; D is undetermined. The CDR3 totals 14 residues. CDR1 DFQATT and CDR2 SNEGSKA come from the germline V gene (reference sequence). V lost 2 bases to trimming and J lost 6 bases, with 11 bases between them. The CDR3 sequence is CSARHGEGNSPLHF. DNA for the CDR3: TGCAGTGCTAGACACGGGGAGGGTAATTCACCCCTCCACTTT.

The V call is TRBV25-1, the J call TRBJ2-1; D remains unclear. Trimming cost V 3 bases and J 4 bases, with 10 bases left between them. Germline V gives CDR1 MGHDK, CDR2 SYGVNS. This CDR3 comprises 14 residues. CDR3 nucleotides: TGTGCCAGCAGTGATCCCCTAGGTTACAATGAGCAGTTCTTC. Its translation: CASSDPLGYNEQFF.

The table lists this clonotype with a few counts. The chain carries TRBV5-1 and TRBJ2-1; D possibly corresponds to TRBD1 (6 bases). Germline values: CDR1 SGHRS, CDR2 YFSETQ. With 6 bases removed from V and 6 bases from J, the gap between germline ends came to 13 bases. This CDR3 comprises 13 residues. This CDR3 is CASTETGSNEQFF. The CDR3 DNA reads as TGCGCCAGCACGGAAACAGGGTCCAATGAGCAGTTCTTC. Variable domain in full (rest from reference TRBV5-1 and TRBJ2-1): KAGVTQTPRYLIKTRGQQVTLSCSPISGHRSVSWYQQTPGQGLQFLFEYFSETQRNKGNFPGRFSGRQFSNSRSEMNVSTLELGDSALYLCASTETGSNEQFFGPGTRLTVL.

This clonotype was detected ten times or more. V is TRBV6-5 and J is TRBJ2-2, with a weak D call TRBD1 (5 bases). CDR3 size: 14 residues. Trimming removed 6 bases from V and 7 bases from J, with 15 bases in between. Germline V CDR1 and CDR2: MNHEY, SVGAGI. CDR3 bases: TGTGCCAGCAGCCGTCGGAACAGGCACGGGGAGCTGTTTTTT. Translating gives CASSRRNRHGELFF.

The rearrangement links TRBV7-2 to TRBJ2-3, with 7 bases that match TRBD1. The V and J ends lost 0 bases and 9 bases, in that order; junction bases with no gene match: 9. CDR3 length equals 15 residues. The germline V gene has CDR1 SGHTA and CDR2 FQGNSA. Written as DNA, the CDR3 is TGTGCCAGCAGCTTAGCGCCTCAGGGGGTCAGAACGCAGTATTTT. Translated, it gives CASSLAPQGVRTQYF.

This clonotype appeared many times. The chain uses TRBV5-1 and TRBJ2-1; perhaps TRBD1 as D (5 bases). Trimming took off 0 bases at V and 4 bases at J, with 11 bases between the two ends. The CDR3 covers 15 residues. CDR1 is SGHRS and CDR2 is YFSETQ in the germline V gene. For the CDR3, the DNA is TGCGCCAGCAGCTTGGCGTCAGGGCAATACAATGAGCAGTTCTTC. Translating gives CASSLASGQYNEQFF.

There are a few counts of this clonotype. The V gene is TRBV5-1, the J gene TRBJ2-7, with 11 positions matching TRBD1. CDR3 size: 17 residues. The germline V gene has CDR1 SGHRS and CDR2 YFSETQ. With 5 bases clipped from V and 3 bases from J, the junction kept 13 bases outside the gene matches. In DNA form, the CDR3 reads TGCGCCAGCAGGTCTAGGACAGGGGGCGCGGTGGGCTACGAGCAGTACTTC. It translates to CASRSRTGGAVGYEQYF.

This clonotype has at least ten counts. The rearrangement joins TRBV7-9 to TRBJ2-1, with 11 bases that match TRBD2. CDR1 SEHNR and CDR2 FQNEAQ come from the germline V gene (reference sequence). The CDR3 sequence is 16 residues long. J gave up 1 base and V 6 bases, and 5 bases lay outside the gene matches. The CDR3 loop reads CASRTSGGWSYNEQFF. The CDR3, as DNA: TGTGCCAGCAGAACTAGCGGGGGCTGGTCCTACAATGAGCAGTTCTTC.

This clonotype was observed at least ten times. The chain is built from TRBV29-1 and TRBJ1-3, with D maybe TRBD1 (5 bases). Germline V gene lookup returns CDR1 SQVTM and CDR2 ANQGSEA. V was clipped by 8 bases and J by 0 bases, with 17 bases between them. This CDR3 is 15 amino acids long. The CDR3: CSPTMGGTSGNTIYF. CDR3 sequence (DNA): TGCAGCCCGACTATGGGGGGAACCTCTGGAAACACCATATATTTT.

The CDR3 DNA is TGTGCCAGCAGCTACAACGGGGCCCGCGGAGAGACCCAGTACTTC. This gives the protein CASSYNGARGETQYF. The chain has TRBV7-2 and TRBJ2-5, with D perhaps TRBD1 or TRBD2 (5 bases each). V lost 4 bases and J lost 4, with 16 bases in between. Germline CDR1 is SGHTA and CDR2 is FQGNSA. The CDR3 length is 15 residues. The complete variable domain, with remaining parts taken from reference TRBV7-2 and TRBJ2-5, reads GAGVSQSPSNKVTEKGKDVELRCDPISGHTALYWYRQSLGQGLEFLIYFQGNSAPDKSGLPSDRFSAERTGGSVSTLTIQRTQQEDSAVYLCASSYNGARGETQYFGPGTRLLVL.

On this clonotype: A read error may produce the germline difference seen at one junction end. The chain links TRBV7-7 to TRBJ2-5; TRBD2 might be the D (6 bases). Germline loops: CDR1 SSHAT, CDR2 FNYEAQ (reference sequence). CDR3 length equals 18 residues. The CDR3 DNA reads as TGTGCTAGCAGCCAAGCCTTTGGAGGGGCCGGGGTGGTTCAGACCCAGTACTTC. Translated: CASSQAFGGAGVVQTQYF.

This clonotype was counted at least ten times. The chain couples TRBV3-1 to TRBJ1-4; no reliable D call. CDR3 length: 19 residues. With 1 base removed from V and 8 bases from J, the gap between germline ends came to 26 bases. Germline CDR1 is LGHDT and CDR2 is YNNKEL (reference sequence). DNA of the CDR3: TGTGCCAGCAGCCAAGCCCTGCTAACAGCGTTCGGTGAAGCAGAAAAACTGTTTTTT. This gives the protein CASSQALLTAFGEAEKLFF.

Ten or more counts support this clonotype. CDR3 DNA sequence: TGTGCCAGCAGGAAGGACAGGGCGAACACCGGGGAGCTGTTTTTT. It codes for CASRKDRANTGELFF. The V gene is TRBV2, the J gene TRBJ2-2, with 8 bases aligning to TRBD1. The CDR3 covers 15 residues. Trimming at V came to 6 bases and at J to 0 bases, leaving 3 bases not matched to a gene. CDR1 and CDR2 (germline): SNHLY, FYNNEI.

This clonotype was counted a few times. V usage is TRBV16 and J usage is TRBJ1-5, with D maybe TRBD1 (5 bases). Trimming pared 0 bases from V and 2 bases from J, leaving 17 bases between. The CDR3 has 18 amino acids. Germline V lookup: CDR1 KGHSY, CDR2 FQNENV. CDR3 bases: TGTGCCAGCAGCCAATCGGTTCGGGGGGGAAAAGGCAATCAGCCCCAGCATTTT. This gives the protein CASSQSVRGGKGNQPQHF. The complete variable domain, with remaining parts taken from reference TRBV16 and TRBJ1-5, reads GEEVAQTPKHLVRGEGQKAKLYCAPIKGHSYVFWYQQVLKNEFKFLISFQNENVFDETGMPKERFSAKCLPNSPCSLEIQATKLEDSAVYFCASSQSVRGGKGNQPQHFGDGTRLSIL.

This clonotype has a handful of counts. This chain links TRBV5-1 with TRBJ2-5; 14 bases line up with TRBD2. Germline V gene lookup returns CDR1 SGHRS and CDR2 YFSETQ. The V and J ends lost 3 bases and 1 base, in that order; junction bases with no gene match: 2. The CDR3 is 16 residues long. The CDR3 region has the DNA TGCGCCAGCAGCTGGGGGACTAGCGGGGGCCAAGAGACCCAGTACTTC. Translating it yields CASSWGTSGGQETQYF.

At least ten counts were recorded for this clonotype. This chain connects TRBV15 to TRBJ1-1; D uncertain. Germline-derived CDR1 and CDR2 are LNHNV and YYDKDF (reference sequence). V was pared by 5 bases and J by 1 base, with 8 bases between. This CDR3 has 13 amino acids. The CDR3 loop is CATSPTPNTEAFF. CDR3 coding DNA: TGTGCCACCAGCCCGACACCGAACACTGAAGCTTTCTTT.

This clonotype was counted ten times or more. This chain links TRBV24-1 with TRBJ2-2; no clear D gene. Germline loops: CDR1 KGHDR, CDR2 SFDVKD. This CDR3 is 11 amino acids long. V was trimmed by 2 bases and J by 6 bases, leaving 0 bases between them. The CDR3 spells CATSDSGELFF. CDR3 coding DNA: TGTGCCACCAGTGATTCCGGGGAGCTGTTTTTT.

This clonotype was seen repeatedly, ten times or more. The V call is TRBV6-2 or TRBV6-3, the J call TRBJ2-7; D call uncertain. The ends were cut back, 0 bases at V and 7 bases at J, with 7 bases in the middle. CDR3 size: 12 residues. Germline assignment: CDR1 MNHEY and CDR2 SVGEGT. CDR3 amino acids: CASSYSLGEQYV. The CDR3 DNA is TGTGCCAGCAGTTACTCCCTCGGGGAGCAGTACGTC.

A few counts support this clonotype. The V and J genes are TRBV5-1 and TRBJ2-3; 14 positions match TRBD2. This CDR3 is built from 17 residues. CDR1 is SGHRS and CDR2 is YFSETQ in the germline V gene. V lost 3 bases and J lost 5; bases outside the gene matches: 8. The DNA of the CDR3 is TGCGCCAGCAGCTCAGGACTAGCGGGGGGACGTGTAGATACGCAGTATTTT. It codes for CASSSGLAGGRVDTQYF.

The chain joins TRBV5-1 to TRBJ1-4; D gene ambiguous. Germline assignment: CDR1 SGHRS and CDR2 YFSETQ. Trimming took 4 bases from V and 6 from J, leaving 16 bases between them. The CDR3 contains 15 residues. DNA for the CDR3: TGCGCCAGCAGCCAAAGAGGGTTTTGGGATGAAAAACTGTTTTTT. This encodes CASSQRGFWDEKLFF.